The present entry profiles one T cell receptor (beta chain) with its context. This sample is part of a study of OX40 agonist ivuxolimab in advanced cancers. CDR3 size: 13 residues. Germline loops: CDR1 MGHDK, CDR2 SYGVNS. Trimming removed 5 bases from V and 8 bases from J; junction bases left unmatched: 4. The table came from immunoSEQ multiplex PCR; TCRdb's copy has only in-frame clones and leaves some out. The table lists tens of thousands of clones, 82% of them singletons. Sequenced here: CD4+ or CD8+ T cells sorted from blood, sampled in a trial of the OX40 agonist ivuxolimab. The sequence was collected from an adult with an advanced solid tumor such as melanoma, head and neck, liver or kidney cancer. This chain joins TRBV25-1 and TRBJ1-2, with 11 bases lining up with TRBD1. The CDR3 sequence is CASSLGTGGGYTF. The DNA for the CDR3 is TGTGCCAGCAGTCTCGGGACAGGGGGGGGCTACACCTTC.